The subject of this entry is one T cell receptor gamma chain. Its antigen is still unknown. The translation of this DNA and the TCRdb protein of a much larger clone differ at residue 3, probably owing to a read error; the protein shown here is translated from the DNA. The data were obtained in a study of γδ T cells in repeated Plasmodium falciparum infection. At the level of the study: Sampling occurred at baseline, pre-infection for selected infections, and 21 days post-infection.

Gammadelta T cells were flow-sorted from PBMC into Vgamma9/Vdelta2+ and Vdelta2-negative populations for bulk analysis. Study-wide results and limits: In Vdelta2-negative, largely Vdelta1+, gammadelta repertoires, repeated controlled infections appeared to drive clonal selection waves.

From germline, CDR1 is VENAVY and CDR2 YDSYNSRV. The CDR3 has 14 amino acids. TCRdb called clones from the multiplex PCR reads again using CATT. The sample lists roughly 27,000 gamma-chain clones; 2.5% to 3.5% were seen once. The V gene is TRGV8, the J gene TRGJ1 or TRGJ2. No J gene was available from TCRdb, and it was assigned here by a germline match of the DNA. The receptor's source is a pool of human donors (malaria-infected and uninfected, not separated). The sample consisted of gamma-delta T cells from blood. The CDR3, as DNA: TGTGCCATCTGGGACCGGAAAAACGAATATAAGAAACTCTTT. Translating it yields CAIWDRKNEYKKLF.